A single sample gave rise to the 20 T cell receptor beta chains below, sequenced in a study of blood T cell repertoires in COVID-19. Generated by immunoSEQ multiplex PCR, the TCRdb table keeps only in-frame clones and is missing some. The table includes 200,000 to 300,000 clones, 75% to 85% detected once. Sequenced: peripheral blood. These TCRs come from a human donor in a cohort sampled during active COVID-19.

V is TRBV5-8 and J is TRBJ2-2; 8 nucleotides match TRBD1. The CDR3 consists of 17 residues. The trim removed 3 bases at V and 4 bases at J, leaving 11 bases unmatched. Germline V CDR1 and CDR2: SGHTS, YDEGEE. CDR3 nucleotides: TGTGCCAGCAGCTGGGGACCCGGACAGGGAAGCACCGGGGAGCTGTTTTTT. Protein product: CASSWGPGQGSTGELFF.

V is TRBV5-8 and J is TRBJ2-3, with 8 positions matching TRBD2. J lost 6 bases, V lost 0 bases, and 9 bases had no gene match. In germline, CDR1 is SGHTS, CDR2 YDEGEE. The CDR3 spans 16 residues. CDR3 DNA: TGTGCCAGCAGCTTGGAGGGGCGGGAGGACGTGGATACGCAGTATTTT. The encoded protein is CASSLEGREDVDTQYF.

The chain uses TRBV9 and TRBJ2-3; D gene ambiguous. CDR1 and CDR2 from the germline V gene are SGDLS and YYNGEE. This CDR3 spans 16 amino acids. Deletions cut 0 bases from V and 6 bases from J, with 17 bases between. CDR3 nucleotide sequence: TGTGCCAGCAGCGTAGGGCAAGTAGCAACGTCGGATACGCAGTATTTT. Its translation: CASSVGQVATSDTQYF.

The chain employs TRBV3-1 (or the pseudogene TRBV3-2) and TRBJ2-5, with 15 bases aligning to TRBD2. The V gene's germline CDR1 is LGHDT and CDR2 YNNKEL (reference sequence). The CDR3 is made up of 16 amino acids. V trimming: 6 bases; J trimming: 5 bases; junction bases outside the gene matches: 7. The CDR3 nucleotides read TGTGCCAGCAGGCGGACTAGCGGGGGGGCCGAGGAGACCCAGTACTTC. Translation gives CASRRTSGGAEETQYF.

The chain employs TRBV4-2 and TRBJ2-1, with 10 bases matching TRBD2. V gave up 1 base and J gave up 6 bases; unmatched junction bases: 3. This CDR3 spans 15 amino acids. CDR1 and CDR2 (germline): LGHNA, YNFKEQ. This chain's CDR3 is CASSQVSGGFNEQFF. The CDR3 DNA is TGTGCCAGCAGCCAAGTTAGCGGGGGGTTCAATGAGCAGTTCTTC.

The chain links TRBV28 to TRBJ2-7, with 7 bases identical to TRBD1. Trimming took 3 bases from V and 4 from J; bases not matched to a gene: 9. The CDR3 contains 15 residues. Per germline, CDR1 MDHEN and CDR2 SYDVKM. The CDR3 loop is CASSFGPPGGYEQYF. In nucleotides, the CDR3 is TGTGCCAGCAGTTTTGGACCTCCAGGGGGTTACGAGCAGTACTTC.

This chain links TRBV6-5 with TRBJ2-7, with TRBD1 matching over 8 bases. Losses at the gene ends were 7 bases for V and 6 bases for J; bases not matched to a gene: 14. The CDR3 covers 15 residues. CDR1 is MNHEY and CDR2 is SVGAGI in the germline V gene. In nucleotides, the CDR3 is TGTGCCAGCACCCAGAGGACAGGGACAGGTCGCGAGCAGTACTTC. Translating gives CASTQRTGTGREQYF.

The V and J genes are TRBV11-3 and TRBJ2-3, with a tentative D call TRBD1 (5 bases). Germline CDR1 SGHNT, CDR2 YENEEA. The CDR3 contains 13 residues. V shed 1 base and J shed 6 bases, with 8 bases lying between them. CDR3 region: CASSLGSGDTQYF. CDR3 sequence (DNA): TGTGCCAGCAGCTTAGGGTCAGGGGATACGCAGTATTTT. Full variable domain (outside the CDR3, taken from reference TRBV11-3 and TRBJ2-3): EAGVVQSPRYKIIEKKQPVAFWCNPISGHNTLYWYLQNLGQGPELLIRYENEEAVDDSQLPKDRFSAERLKGVDSTLKIQPAELGDSAVYLCASSLGSGDTQYFGPGTRLTVL.

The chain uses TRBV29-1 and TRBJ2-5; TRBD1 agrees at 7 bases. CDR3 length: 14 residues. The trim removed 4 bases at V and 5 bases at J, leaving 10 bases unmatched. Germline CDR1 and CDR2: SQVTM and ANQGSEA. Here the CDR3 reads CSVAGLQGQETQYF. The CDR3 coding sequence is TGCAGCGTTGCTGGCCTACAGGGGCAGGAGACCCAGTACTTC.

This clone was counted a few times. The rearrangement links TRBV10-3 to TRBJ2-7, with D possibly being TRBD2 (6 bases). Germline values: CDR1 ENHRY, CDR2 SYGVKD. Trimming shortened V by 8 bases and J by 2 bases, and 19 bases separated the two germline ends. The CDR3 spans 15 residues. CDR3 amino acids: CAIERRESQPYEQYF. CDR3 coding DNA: TGTGCCATCGAAAGGAGGGAGAGCCAGCCCTACGAGCAGTACTTC.

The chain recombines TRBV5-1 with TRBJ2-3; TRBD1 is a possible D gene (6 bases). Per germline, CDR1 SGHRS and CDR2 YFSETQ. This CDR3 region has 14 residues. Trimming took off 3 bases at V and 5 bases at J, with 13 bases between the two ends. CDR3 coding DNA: TGCGCCAGCAGCTCAGGGGATTGGGTAGATACGCAGTATTTT. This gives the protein CASSSGDWVDTQYF.

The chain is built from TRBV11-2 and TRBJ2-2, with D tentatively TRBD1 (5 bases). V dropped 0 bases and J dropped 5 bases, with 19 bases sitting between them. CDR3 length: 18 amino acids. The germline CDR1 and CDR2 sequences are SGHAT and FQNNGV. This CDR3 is CASSLDRGRVVVTGELFF. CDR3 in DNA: TGTGCCAGCAGCTTAGATAGGGGCAGGGTGGTTGTAACCGGGGAGCTGTTTTTT.

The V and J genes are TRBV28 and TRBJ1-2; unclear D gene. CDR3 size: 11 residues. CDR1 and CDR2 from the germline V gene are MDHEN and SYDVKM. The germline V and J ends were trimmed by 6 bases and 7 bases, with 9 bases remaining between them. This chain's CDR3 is CASRESVGYTF. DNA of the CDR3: TGTGCCAGCAGAGAATCGGTTGGCTACACCTTC.

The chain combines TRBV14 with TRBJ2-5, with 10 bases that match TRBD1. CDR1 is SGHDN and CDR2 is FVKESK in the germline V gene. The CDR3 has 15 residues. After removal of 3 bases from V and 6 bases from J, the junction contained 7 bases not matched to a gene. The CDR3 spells CASSQGQGYEKTQYF. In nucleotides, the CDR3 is TGTGCCAGCAGCCAGGGACAGGGGTATGAGAAGACCCAGTACTTC.

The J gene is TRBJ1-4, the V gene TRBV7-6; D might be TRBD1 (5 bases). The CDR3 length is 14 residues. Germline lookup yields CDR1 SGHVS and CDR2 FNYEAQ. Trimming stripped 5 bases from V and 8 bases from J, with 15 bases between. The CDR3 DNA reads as TGTGCCAGCAGCCCGGGAGCGGGACGGGAAAAACTGTTTTTT. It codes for CASSPGAGREKLFF. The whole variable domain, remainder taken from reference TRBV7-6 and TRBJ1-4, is GAGVSQSPRYKVTKRGQDVALRCDPISGHVSLYWYRQALGQGPEFLTYFNYEAQQDKSGLPNDRFSAERPEGSISTLTIQRTEQRDSAMYRCASSPGAGREKLFFGSGTQLSVL.

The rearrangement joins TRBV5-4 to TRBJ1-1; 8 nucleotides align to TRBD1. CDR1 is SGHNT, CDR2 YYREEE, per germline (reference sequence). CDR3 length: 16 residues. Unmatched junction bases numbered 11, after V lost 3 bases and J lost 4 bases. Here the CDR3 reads CASSSGQGPSGTEAFF. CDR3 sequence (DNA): TGTGCCAGCAGCTCCGGACAGGGTCCTTCGGGCACTGAAGCTTTCTTT.

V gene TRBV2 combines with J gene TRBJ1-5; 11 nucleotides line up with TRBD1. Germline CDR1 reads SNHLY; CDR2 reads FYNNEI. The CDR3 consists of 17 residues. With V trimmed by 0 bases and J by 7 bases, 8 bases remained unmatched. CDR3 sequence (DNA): TGTGCCAGCAGTGAAGCGGAAGGACAGGGGGCCCGGCAGCCCCAGCATTTT. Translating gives CASSEAEGQGARQPQHF.

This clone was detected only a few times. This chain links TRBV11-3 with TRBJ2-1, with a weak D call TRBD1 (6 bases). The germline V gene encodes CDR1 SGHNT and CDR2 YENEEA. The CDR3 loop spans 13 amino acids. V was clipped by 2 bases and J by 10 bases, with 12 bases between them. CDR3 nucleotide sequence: TGTGCCAGCAGCTTAAAAAGAGGGGGAGAGCAGTTCTTC. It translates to CASSLKRGGEQFF.

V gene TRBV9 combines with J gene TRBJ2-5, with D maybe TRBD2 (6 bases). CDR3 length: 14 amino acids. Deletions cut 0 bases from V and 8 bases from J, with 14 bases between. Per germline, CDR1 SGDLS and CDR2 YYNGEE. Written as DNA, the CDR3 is TGTGCCAGCAGCGTAGTGGGGGGACCCAATACCCAGTACTTC. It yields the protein CASSVVGGPNTQYF.

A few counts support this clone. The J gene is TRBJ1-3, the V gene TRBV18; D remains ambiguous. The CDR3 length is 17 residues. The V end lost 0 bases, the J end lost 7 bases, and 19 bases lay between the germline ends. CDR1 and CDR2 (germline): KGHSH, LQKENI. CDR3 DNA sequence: TGTGCCAGCTCACCACCCGACGGCGGGTTTAGCGTCAACACCATATATTTT. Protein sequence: CASSPPDGGFSVNTIYF.